The text below deals with one T cell receptor (beta chain). The target antigen is unknown. The junction departs from the called germline gene at one end, perhaps through a read error. This library used roughly 0.4 ug RNA and molecular barcoded adaptors spanning alpha/delta and beta/gamma chains. TCRdb itself ran the reads through MiXCR, one entry per CDR3 protein. The table includes tens of thousands of distinct CDR3 sequences, roughly an eighth detected once. These data come from a study of read filtering for tumor transcriptome and immune sequencing. Across the study: Patients were approximately 18 male and approximately 15 female, mean age 65.9 years, range about 47 to 85. Findings and caveats of the study: Even smaller IR-seq throughput identified most shared clonotypes.

Bone marrow was sampled from every patient at the time of active disease. CDR3 length: 16 residues. Germline CDR1 SGHVS, CDR2 FNYEAQ. Sequencing used a population of CD138-negative cells sorted from bone marrow. The sequence was obtained from a donor at least 40 years old with multiple myeloma. The rearrangement uses TRBV7-6 and TRBJ1-1; D uncertain. The CDR3 sequence is CASSSRRAVVIPEALF. CDR3 nucleotide sequence: TGTGCCAGCAGCTCCCGCCGGGCCGTGGTGATCCCTGAAGCTCTCTTT. Full variable domain (remainder filled in from reference TRBV7-6 and TRBJ1-1): GAGVSQSPRYKVTKRGQDVALRCDPISGHVSLYWYRQALGQGPEFLTYFNYEAQQDKSGLPNDRFSAERPEGSISTLTIQRTEQRDSAMYRCASSSRRAVVIPEALFGQGTRLTVV.